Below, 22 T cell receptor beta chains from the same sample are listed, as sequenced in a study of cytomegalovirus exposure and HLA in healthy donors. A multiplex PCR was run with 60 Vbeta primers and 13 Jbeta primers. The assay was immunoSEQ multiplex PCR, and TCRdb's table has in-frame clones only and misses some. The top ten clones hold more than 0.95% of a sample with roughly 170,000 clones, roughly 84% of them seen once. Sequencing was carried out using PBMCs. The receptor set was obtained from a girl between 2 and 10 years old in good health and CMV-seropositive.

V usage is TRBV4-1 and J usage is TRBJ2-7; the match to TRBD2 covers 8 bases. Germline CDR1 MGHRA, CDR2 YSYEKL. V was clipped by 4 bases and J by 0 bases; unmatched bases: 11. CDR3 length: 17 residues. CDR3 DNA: TGCGCCAGCAGCCGCGTACGTATAGCGGGACTCTCCTACGAGCAGTACTTC. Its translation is CASSRVRIAGLSYEQYF.

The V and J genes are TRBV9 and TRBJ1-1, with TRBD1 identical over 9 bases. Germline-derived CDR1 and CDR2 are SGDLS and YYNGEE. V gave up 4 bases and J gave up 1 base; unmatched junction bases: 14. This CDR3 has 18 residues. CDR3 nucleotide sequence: TGTGCCAGCAGCCCCAGGACAGGGGCCACCTTCGGGAACACTGAAGCTTTCTTT. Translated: CASSPRTGATFGNTEAFF.

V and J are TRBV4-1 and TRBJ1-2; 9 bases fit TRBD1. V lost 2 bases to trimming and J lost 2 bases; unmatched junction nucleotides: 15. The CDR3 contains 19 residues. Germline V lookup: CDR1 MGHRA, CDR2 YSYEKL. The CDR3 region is CASSQLEGQGRYLNYGYTF. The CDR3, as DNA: TGCGCCAGCAGCCAACTGGAGGGACAGGGACGCTACTTAAACTATGGCTACACCTTC.

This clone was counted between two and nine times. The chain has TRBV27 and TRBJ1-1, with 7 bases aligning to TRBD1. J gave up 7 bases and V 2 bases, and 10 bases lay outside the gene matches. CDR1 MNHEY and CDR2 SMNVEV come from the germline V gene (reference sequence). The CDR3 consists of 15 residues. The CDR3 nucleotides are TGTGCCAGCAGTTTACCGGGACAGACCTGGGGTGAAGCTTTCTTT. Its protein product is CASSLPGQTWGEAFF.

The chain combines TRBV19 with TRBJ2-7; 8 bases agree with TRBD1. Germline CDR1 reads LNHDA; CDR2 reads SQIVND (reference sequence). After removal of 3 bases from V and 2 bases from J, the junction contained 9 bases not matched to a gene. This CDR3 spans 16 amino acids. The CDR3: CASSIGITGGAYEQYF. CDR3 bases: TGTGCCAGTAGTATTGGAATCACAGGGGGAGCCTACGAGCAGTACTTC.

The CDR3 DNA sequence: TGTGCCAGCAGTTACGCAATAGCCAATTCACCCCTCCACTTT. This translates into CASSYAIANSPLHF. The V call is TRBV6-5, the J call TRBJ1-6; unclear D gene. The CDR3 length is 14 residues. V lost 2 bases to trimming and J lost 7 bases, with 9 bases between them. CDR1 is MNHEY and CDR2 is SVGAGI in the germline V gene.

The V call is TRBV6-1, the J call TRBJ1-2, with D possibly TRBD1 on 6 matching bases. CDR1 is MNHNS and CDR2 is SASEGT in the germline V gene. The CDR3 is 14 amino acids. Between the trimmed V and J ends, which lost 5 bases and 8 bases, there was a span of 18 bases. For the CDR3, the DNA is TGTGCCAGCAGTCTAGACAGGTTCTCCTACGGCTACACCTTC. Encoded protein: CASSLDRFSYGYTF.

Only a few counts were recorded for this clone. This CDR3 reads CASSQETGSTNEKLFF. CDR3 sequence (DNA): TGCGCCAGCAGCCAAGAGACAGGATCAACTAATGAAAAACTGTTTTTT. This chain connects TRBV4-1 to TRBJ1-4; a possible D gene is TRBD1 (6 bases). This CDR3 contains 16 residues. Germline CDR1 and CDR2: MGHRA and YSYEKL. The V end lost 0 bases, the J end lost 0 bases, and 8 bases lay between the germline ends.

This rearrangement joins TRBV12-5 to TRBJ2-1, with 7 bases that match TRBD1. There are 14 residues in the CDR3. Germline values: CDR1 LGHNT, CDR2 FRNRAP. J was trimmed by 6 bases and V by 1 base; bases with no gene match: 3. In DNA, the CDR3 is TGTGCTAGTGGTTTGGAGAGACAGGGCAATGAGCAGTTCTTC. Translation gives CASGLERQGNEQFF.

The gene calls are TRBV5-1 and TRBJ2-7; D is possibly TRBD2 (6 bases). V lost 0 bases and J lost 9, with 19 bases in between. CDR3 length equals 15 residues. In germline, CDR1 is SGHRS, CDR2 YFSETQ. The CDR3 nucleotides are TGCGCCAGCAGCTTGGGGGGGGTACTAGTTCATGGGCAGTACTTC. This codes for CASSLGGVLVHGQYF.

The CDR3 is CASSITSGALADTQYF. The CDR3, as DNA: TGTGCCAGCAGCATAACTAGCGGGGCCCTGGCAGATACGCAGTATTTT. The V call is TRBV7-2, the J call TRBJ2-3, with TRBD2 identical over 10 bases. The junction had 9 bases not matched to a gene; V was cut back by 5 bases and J by 4 bases. This CDR3 spans 16 amino acids. The germline gives CDR1 SGHTA, CDR2 FQGNSA.

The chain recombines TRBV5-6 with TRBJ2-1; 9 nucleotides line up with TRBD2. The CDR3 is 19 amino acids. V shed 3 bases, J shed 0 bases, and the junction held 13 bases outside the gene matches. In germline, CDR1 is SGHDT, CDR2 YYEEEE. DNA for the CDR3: TGTGCCAGCAGCTGGGGTCCGGGTCTAGCGGGGAGCTCCTACAATGAGCAGTTCTTC. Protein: CASSWGPGLAGSSYNEQFF.

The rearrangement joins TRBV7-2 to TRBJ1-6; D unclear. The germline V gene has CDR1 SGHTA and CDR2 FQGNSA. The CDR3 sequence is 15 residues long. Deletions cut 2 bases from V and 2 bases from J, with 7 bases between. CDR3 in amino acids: CASSLLFTYNSPLHF. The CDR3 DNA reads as TGTGCCAGCAGCTTATTGTTCACCTATAATTCACCCCTCCACTTT.

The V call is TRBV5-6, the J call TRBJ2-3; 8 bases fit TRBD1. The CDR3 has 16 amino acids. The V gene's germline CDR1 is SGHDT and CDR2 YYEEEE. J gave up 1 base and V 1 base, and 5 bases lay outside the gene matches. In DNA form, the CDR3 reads TGTGCCAGCAGCTTGTCTCAGGGGGCCGGCACAGATACGCAGTATTTT. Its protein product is CASSLSQGAGTDTQYF.

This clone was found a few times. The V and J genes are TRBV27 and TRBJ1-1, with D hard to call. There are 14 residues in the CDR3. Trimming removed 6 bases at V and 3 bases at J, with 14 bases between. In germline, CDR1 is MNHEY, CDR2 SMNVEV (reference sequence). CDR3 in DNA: TGTGCCAGCAGAACACTGGGAGTTTACACTGAAGCTTTCTTT. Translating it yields CASRTLGVYTEAFF.

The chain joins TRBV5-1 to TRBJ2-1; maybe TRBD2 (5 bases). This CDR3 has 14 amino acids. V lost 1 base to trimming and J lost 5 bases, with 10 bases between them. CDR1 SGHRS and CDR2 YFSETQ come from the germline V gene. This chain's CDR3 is CASSLRENDNEQFF. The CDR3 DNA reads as TGCGCCAGCAGCTTGAGGGAGAACGACAATGAGCAGTTCTTC.

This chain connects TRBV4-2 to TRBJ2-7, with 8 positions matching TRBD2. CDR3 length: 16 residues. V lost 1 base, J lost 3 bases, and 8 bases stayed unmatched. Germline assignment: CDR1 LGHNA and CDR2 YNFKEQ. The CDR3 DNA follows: TGTGCCAGCAGCCAAGGAGCGGGGGAAGCGATCTACGAGCAGTACTTC. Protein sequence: CASSQGAGEAIYEQYF.

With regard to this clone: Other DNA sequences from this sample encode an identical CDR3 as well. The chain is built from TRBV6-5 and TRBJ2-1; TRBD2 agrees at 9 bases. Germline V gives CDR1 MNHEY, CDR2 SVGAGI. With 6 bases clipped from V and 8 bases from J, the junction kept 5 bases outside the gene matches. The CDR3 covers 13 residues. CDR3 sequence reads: CASSLSGGDEQFF. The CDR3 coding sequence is TGTGCCAGCAGCCTTAGCGGGGGAGATGAGCAGTTCTTC.

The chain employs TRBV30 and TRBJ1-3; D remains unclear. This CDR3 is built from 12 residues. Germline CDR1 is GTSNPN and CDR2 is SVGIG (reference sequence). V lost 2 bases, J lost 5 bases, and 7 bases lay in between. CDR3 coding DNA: TGTGCCTGGAGTATGAGCCGAAACACCATATATTTT. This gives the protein CAWSMSRNTIYF.

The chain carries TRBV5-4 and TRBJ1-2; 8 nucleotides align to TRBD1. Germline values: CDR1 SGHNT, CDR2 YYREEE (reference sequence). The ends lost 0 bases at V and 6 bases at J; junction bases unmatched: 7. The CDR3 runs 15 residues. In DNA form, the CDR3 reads TGTGCCAGCAGCTTGGATATATCAGGGGGCAATGGCTACACCTTC. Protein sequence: CASSLDISGGNGYTF.

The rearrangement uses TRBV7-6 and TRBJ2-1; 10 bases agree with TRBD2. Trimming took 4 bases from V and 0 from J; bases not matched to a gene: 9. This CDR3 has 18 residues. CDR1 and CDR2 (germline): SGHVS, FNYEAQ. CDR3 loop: CASSSGVAGGSSYNEQFF. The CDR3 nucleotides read TGTGCCAGCAGCTCCGGGGTAGCGGGAGGCAGCTCCTACAATGAGCAGTTCTTC. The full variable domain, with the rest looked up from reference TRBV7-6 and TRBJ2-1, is GAGVSQSPRYKVTKRGQDVALRCDPISGHVSLYWYRQALGQGPEFLTYFNYEAQQDKSGLPNDRFSAERPEGSISTLTIQRTEQRDSAMYRCASSSGVAGGSSYNEQFFGPGTRLTVL.

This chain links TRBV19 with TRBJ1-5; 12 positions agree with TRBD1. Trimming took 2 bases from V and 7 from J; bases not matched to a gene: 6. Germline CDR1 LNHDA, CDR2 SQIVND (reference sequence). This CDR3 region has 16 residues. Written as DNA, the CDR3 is TGTGCCAGTAGTATAACCGGGACAGGGGGCAGGCAGCCCCAGCATTTT. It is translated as CASSITGTGGRQPQHF. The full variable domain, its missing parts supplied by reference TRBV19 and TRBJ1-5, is DGGITQSPKYLFRKEGQNVTLSCEQNLNHDAMYWYRQDPGQGLRLIYYSQIVNDFQKGDIAEGYSVSREKKESFPLTVTSAQKNPTAFYLCASSITGTGGRQPQHFGDGTRLSIL.